The rows below give T cell receptor beta chains drawn from one sample of a study of metastatic and nonmetastatic thyroid tumors. TCRdb re-analyzed the PCR reads through MiXCR. The sample gives about 90,000 clones, 8% to 9.5% of which show up once; around 8.5% is in the top ten. The sequenced sample consisted of blood. Receptor source: a female donor with papillary thyroid cancer or a benign thyroid nodule (not recorded which). Some clones in this sample may be carry-over from other donors' samples. CDR3s include the opening cysteine and the closing phenylalanine or tryptophan. A D gene is named only where the DNA matches it firmly.

cdr3_aa: CATSDLPFSGGQRPYEQYF
v_call: TRBV24-1
d_call: TRBD2

cdr3_aa: CASSVGGVLTGELFF
v_call: TRBV5-6
d_call: -

cdr3_aa: CAWGPGWTQYF
v_call: TRBV30
d_call: -

cdr3_aa: CATKGQGTGEAFF
v_call: TRBV6-1
d_call: TRBD1

cdr3_aa: CASSEQGWSGYTF
v_call: TRBV25-1
d_call: -

cdr3_aa: CASSSAATPPYEQYF
v_call: TRBV5-4
d_call: -

cdr3_aa: CASSTSSTSRGLPPDGYTF
v_call: TRBV19
d_call: -

cdr3_aa: CASSRTSGPASTDTQYF
v_call: TRBV7-3
d_call: TRBD2

cdr3_aa: CASSDPQGYTF
v_call: TRBV9
d_call: -

cdr3_aa: CASSLLAGEETQYF
v_call: TRBV7-9
d_call: TRBD2

cdr3_aa: CASSPGQGKTRYGYTF
v_call: TRBV5-1
d_call: TRBD1

cdr3_aa: CASSPQTGGREKLFF
v_call: TRBV28
d_call: -

cdr3_aa: CASSLLRTGGYEQYF
v_call: TRBV27
d_call: TRBD1

cdr3_aa: CASSLGSRDRVNQPQHF
v_call: TRBV5-1
d_call: TRBD1

cdr3_aa: CASSLGGQAYEQYF
v_call: TRBV6-1
d_call: -

cdr3_aa: CASSPTGGEFTDTQYF
v_call: TRBV7-3
d_call: TRBD2

cdr3_aa: CSARDLAGAEETQYF
v_call: TRBV20-1
d_call: -

cdr3_aa: CASSLDLGLNYGYTF
v_call: TRBV11-3
d_call: -

cdr3_aa: CASSYLDSEKLFF
v_call: TRBV9
d_call: -

cdr3_aa: CASGGDRANSPLHF
v_call: TRBV2
d_call: TRBD1

cdr3_aa: CASSLDEYYGYTF
v_call: TRBV5-1
d_call: -

cdr3_aa: CASSLRQLSNTGELFF
v_call: TRBV11-1
d_call: -

cdr3_aa: CAFKRLNEKLFF
v_call: TRBV30
d_call: -

cdr3_aa: CASSPYDEQFF
v_call: TRBV12-3/TRBV12-4
d_call: -

cdr3_aa: CASSFGLAGAQETQYF
v_call: TRBV27
d_call: TRBD2

cdr3_aa: CASGRENEQFF
v_call: TRBV12-3/TRBV12-4
d_call: -

cdr3_aa: CASSEAGSSTVTQYF
v_call: TRBV6-1
d_call: -

cdr3_aa: CARLQRGPSYEQYF
v_call: TRBV7-2
d_call: TRBD2

cdr3_aa: CASSPGTGRKPYEQYF
v_call: TRBV5-1
d_call: TRBD1

cdr3_aa: CASSYSAFRETQYF
v_call: TRBV6-5
d_call: -

cdr3_aa: CATSREALSSYEQYF
v_call: TRBV15
d_call: -

cdr3_aa: CASRPTGDGYTF
v_call: TRBV6-1
d_call: TRBD1

cdr3_aa: CASSQGSSYEQYF
v_call: TRBV3-1
d_call: -

cdr3_aa: CASIDDRGNTEAFF
v_call: TRBV6-1
d_call: TRBD1

cdr3_aa: CASSVGDFNEKLFF
v_call: TRBV9
d_call: -

cdr3_aa: CSVEYSGTQETQYF
v_call: TRBV29-1
d_call: -